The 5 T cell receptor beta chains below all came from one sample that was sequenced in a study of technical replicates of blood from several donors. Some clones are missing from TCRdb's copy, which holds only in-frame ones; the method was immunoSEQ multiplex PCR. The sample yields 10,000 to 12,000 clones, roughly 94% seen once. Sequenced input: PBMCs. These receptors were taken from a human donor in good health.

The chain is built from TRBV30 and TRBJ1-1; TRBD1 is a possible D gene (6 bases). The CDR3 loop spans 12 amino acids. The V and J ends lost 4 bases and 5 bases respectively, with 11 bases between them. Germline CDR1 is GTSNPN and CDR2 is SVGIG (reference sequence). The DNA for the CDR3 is TGTGCCTGGAACAGGGTAGGGACTGAAGCTTTCTTT. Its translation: CAWNRVGTEAFF.

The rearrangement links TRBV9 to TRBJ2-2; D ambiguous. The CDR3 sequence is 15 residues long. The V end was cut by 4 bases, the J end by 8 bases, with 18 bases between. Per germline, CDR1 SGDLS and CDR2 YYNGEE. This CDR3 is CASSSREHGLGELFF. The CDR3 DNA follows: TGTGCCAGCAGCTCACGCGAGCATGGTTTGGGGGAGCTGTTTTTT.

DNA for the CDR3: TGCGCCAGCAGCTCGACAGGGGTTGGGTCGGAGCAGTACTTC. Its protein product is CASSSTGVGSEQYF. The chain uses TRBV5-1 and TRBJ2-7, with TRBD1 matching 8 bases. Trimming cost V 3 bases and J 7 bases; bases outside gene matches: 9. This CDR3 has 14 amino acids. Germline CDR1 is SGHRS and CDR2 is YFSETQ.

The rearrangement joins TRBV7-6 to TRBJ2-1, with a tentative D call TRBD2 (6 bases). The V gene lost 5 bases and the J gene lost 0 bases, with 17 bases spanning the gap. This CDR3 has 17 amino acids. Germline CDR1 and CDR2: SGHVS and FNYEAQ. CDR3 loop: CASSRLLFGSSYNEQFF. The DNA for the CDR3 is TGTGCCAGCAGCCGACTTCTATTCGGGAGCTCCTACAATGAGCAGTTCTTC.

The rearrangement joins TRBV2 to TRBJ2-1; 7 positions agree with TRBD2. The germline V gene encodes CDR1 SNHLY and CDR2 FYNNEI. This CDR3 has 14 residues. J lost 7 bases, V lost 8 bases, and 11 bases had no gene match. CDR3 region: CASGGRDQRNEQFF. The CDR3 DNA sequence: TGTGCCAGCGGTGGGAGGGACCAGCGAAATGAGCAGTTCTTC.